Below, 14 T cell receptor beta chains from the same sample are listed, as sequenced in a study of OX40 agonist ivuxolimab in advanced cancers. Clones were sequenced by immunoSEQ multiplex PCR, and TCRdb holds only the in-frame ones, with some missing. The sample records 60,000 or so clones, 85% to 90% being singletons. This specimen consisted of CD4+ or CD8+ T cells sorted from blood, obtained in a trial of the OX40 agonist ivuxolimab. The source of these receptors is an adult with an advanced solid tumor such as melanoma, head and neck, liver or kidney cancer.

This rearrangement joins TRBV6-5 to TRBJ1-2; 7 nucleotides match TRBD1. V dropped 5 bases and J dropped 2; count of bases not matched to a gene: 5. Germline lookup yields CDR1 MNHEY and CDR2 SVGAGI. This CDR3 contains 14 residues. The CDR3 DNA sequence: TGTGCCAGCAGTCCCGGCAGGGGGAACTATGGCTACACCTTC. It yields the protein CASSPGRGNYGYTF.

The chain carries TRBV4-1 and TRBJ2-3; 10 nucleotides align to TRBD2. The germline V gene encodes CDR1 MGHRA and CDR2 YSYEKL. Germline trimming cut 4 bases from V and 4 bases from J; bases unmatched to any gene: 8. CDR3 length: 16 amino acids. Here the CDR3 reads CASSPQRGGQADTQYF. CDR3 nucleotides: TGCGCCAGCAGCCCCCAGCGGGGGGGCCAGGCAGATACGCAGTATTTT.

V is TRBV20-1 and J is TRBJ1-4; weak D call: TRBD1 (5 bases). The CDR3 length is 10 residues. Germline V gene sequence: CDR1 DFQATT, CDR2 SNEGSKA (reference sequence). The V and J ends lost 7 bases and 8 bases respectively, with 8 bases between them. The CDR3 DNA follows: TGCAGTGTGGAGGGGGAAAAACTGTTTTTT. Amino acids: CSVEGEKLFF.

This clone was found a few times. This sequence joins TRBV7-8 and TRBJ2-7; D is perhaps TRBD1 (6 bases). The CDR3 consists of 14 residues. Trimming shortened V by 2 bases and J by 2 bases, and 10 bases separated the two germline ends. The V gene's germline CDR1 is SGHVS and CDR2 FQNEAQ. CDR3 in amino acids: CASSLPGQPYEQYF. The CDR3 coding sequence is TGTGCCAGCAGCTTACCCGGACAGCCCTACGAGCAGTACTTC.

The chain uses TRBV5-1 and TRBJ1-4; 9 bases agree with TRBD1. The CDR3 consists of 17 residues. Looked up from germline, CDR1 is SGHRS and CDR2 is YFSETQ. V shed 4 bases, J shed 2 bases, and the junction held 9 bases outside the gene matches. The CDR3 sequence is CASSPGTGIITNEKLFF. CDR3 in DNA: TGCGCCAGCAGCCCCGGGACAGGGATCATCACTAATGAAAAACTGTTTTTT.

This clone was detected only a few times. The gene calls are TRBV7-2 and TRBJ2-6, with D uncertain. The CDR3 is 15 amino acids. V was pared by 3 bases and J by 0 bases, with 6 bases between. Looked up from germline, CDR1 is SGHTA and CDR2 is FQGNSA. Here the CDR3 reads CASSLVFSGANVLTF. The CDR3 nucleotides are TGTGCCAGCAGCTTGGTATTCTCTGGGGCCAACGTCCTGACTTTC.

This clone has just a few counts. The chain recombines TRBV29-1 with TRBJ2-2; possibly TRBD1 or TRBD2 for D (6 bases each). With 3 bases removed from V and 6 bases from J, the gap between germline ends came to 17 bases. The CDR3 runs to 15 residues. CDR1 is SQVTM, CDR2 ANQGSEA, per germline. The CDR3 reads CSVEGAGSRAGELFF. The CDR3 DNA is TGCAGCGTTGAGGGGGCGGGGAGTCGGGCCGGGGAGCTGTTTTTT.

This clone was seen just once. In DNA form, the CDR3 reads TGTGCCAGCAGCCTACGGGACAGGAGCTCCTATAATTCACCCCTCCACTTT. It specifies CASSLRDRSSYNSPLHF. V gene TRBV9 combines with J gene TRBJ1-6; 8 nucleotides agree with TRBD1. CDR1 SGDLS and CDR2 YYNGEE come from the germline V gene. After removal of 4 bases from V and 0 bases from J, the junction contained 6 bases not matched to a gene. This CDR3 region has 17 residues. Full variable domain (rest looked up from reference TRBV9 and TRBJ1-6): DSGVTQTPKHLITATGQRVTLRCSPRSGDLSVYWYQQSLDQGLQFLIQYYNGEERAKGNILERFSAQQFPDLHSELNLSSLELGDSALYFCASSLRDRSSYNSPLHFGNGTRLTVT.

The rearrangement uses TRBV7-8 and TRBJ2-7; D is uncertain. The CDR3 is made up of 15 amino acids. V shed 5 bases and J shed 0 bases, with 14 bases lying between them. Germline CDR1 reads SGHVS; CDR2 reads FQNEAQ. CDR3: CASSRNPKSSYEQYF. The CDR3 DNA follows: TGTGCCAGCAGCCGGAACCCCAAGAGCTCCTACGAGCAGTACTTC.

V and J are TRBV2 and TRBJ2-7; no definite D call. Germline CDR1 SNHLY, CDR2 FYNNEI. The CDR3 is 13 amino acids. V was cut by 7 bases and J by 3 bases, with 13 bases left in between. DNA of the CDR3: TGTGCCAGCACCCGCTACGAAGGCTACGAGCAGTACTTC. Translated, it gives CASTRYEGYEQYF.

CDR3 sequence: CASSARTGNSSYEQYF. For the CDR3, the DNA is TGTGCCAGCAGCGCCCGGACAGGAAACAGCTCCTACGAGCAGTACTTC. The rearrangement links TRBV7-2 to TRBJ2-7, with 7 bases lining up with TRBD1. CDR1 is SGHTA, CDR2 FQGNSA, per germline. The CDR3 runs to 16 residues. The V and J ends lost 5 bases and 0 bases, in that order; junction bases with no gene match: 10.

This clone was seen a few times. The chain combines TRBV11-3 with TRBJ2-1; 8 nucleotides agree with TRBD1. Germline-derived CDR1 and CDR2 are SGHNT and YENEEA. The CDR3 loop spans 15 amino acids. The V and J ends lost 5 bases and 5 bases, in that order; junction bases with no gene match: 8. The CDR3 sequence: CASSGRTGRHNEQFF. For the CDR3, the DNA is TGTGCCAGCAGCGGGCGGACAGGGAGGCACAATGAGCAGTTCTTC.

This sequence joins TRBV11-2 and TRBJ1-2; maybe TRBD1 (6 bases). CDR3 length: 14 amino acids. The germline gives CDR1 SGHAT, CDR2 FQNNGV. Trimming stripped 6 bases from V and 0 bases from J, with 11 bases between. For the CDR3, the DNA is TGTGCCAGCAGGTCAGGGGCATCTAACTATGGCTACACCTTC. It encodes CASRSGASNYGYTF.

The chain uses TRBV18 and TRBJ2-7, with TRBD2 matching over 8 bases. The CDR3 is made up of 16 amino acids. Looked up from germline, CDR1 is KGHSH and CDR2 is LQKENI. After removal of 6 bases from V and 0 bases from J, the junction contained 10 bases not matched to a gene. The CDR3, as DNA: TGTGCCAGCTCGCGAGGCGAGCGGGGGTCCTCCTACGAGCAGTACTTC. Its translation is CASSRGERGSSYEQYF.